This TCR beta chain was documented in a study of shared clonotypes between healthy human individuals. From germline, CDR1 is MGHDK and CDR2 SYGVNS. There are 16 residues in the CDR3. V trimming: 5 bases; J trimming: 1 base; junction bases outside the gene matches: 11. Using immunoSEQ multiplex PCR, the repertoire was profiled, and TCRdb retains in-frame clones only, with some absent. Of about 680,000 clones in the sample, 60% to 75% were seen once. This TCR was recovered from a woman aged 25 to 39 in good health. What was sequenced was memory CD4+ T cells sorted from blood. Subset meaning: CD45RA-negative fraction. The rearrangement links TRBV25-1 to TRBJ2-7; 7 nucleotides agree with TRBD1. Written as DNA, the CDR3 is TGTGCCAGCAGTTCCCCGGGACAGAAATATTCCTACGAGCAGTACTTC. This sequence encodes CASSSPGQKYSYEQYF.